The entry that follows covers one T cell receptor (beta chain) sequence. Its antigen is unidentified. Donation came from healthy Caucasian individuals in Russia who were aged about 6 to 100. Primers used in a second PCR of roughly 6 to 11 cycles were a sample-barcoded 5' primer and a J-beta primer mix. A single record per CDR3 protein comes from TCRdb applying MiXCR to the 5' RACE reads. The table shows some 1.4 million distinct CDR3 sequences, with 42% occurring only once. This entry is derived from a study of blood T cells in healthy people across ages. The CDR3 runs to 14 residues. Germline CDR1 and CDR2: SGDLS and YYNGEE. The trim removed 4 bases at V and 5 bases at J, leaving 7 bases unmatched. Whole-study results and caveats: A roughly linear fall in TCR beta diversity per million T cells was seen with increasing age.

V gene TRBV9 combines with J gene TRBJ2-5; 8 positions match TRBD1. This TCR was sampled from a woman aged 18-29 years in good health. The sequenced sample was blood. CDR3 bases: TGTGCCAGCAGCCCTTCGGACAGGGCTGAGACCCAGTACTTC. Translation: CASSPSDRAETQYF.